The clone carrying this T cell receptor (beta chain) was counted a few times. Its cognate antigen is unknown. Sequenced material consisted of expressed TCRB transcripts (all of the isolated RNA was reverse transcribed). About 3.57 million reads were obtained on average from naive, central memory and regulatory T cell samples. Only in-frame clones appear in the TCRdb table, and some are missing; sequencing was by immunoSEQ multiplex PCR. The sample holds 240,000 or so clones, roughly 22% seen once. J lost 3 bases, V lost 3 bases, and 3 bases had no gene match. There are 15 residues in the CDR3. Germline values: CDR1 SGHTA, CDR2 FQGNSA. Every single donor gave one heparinised blood draw, and these averaged roughly 120 mL. Sorted populations all exceeded 98% purity. This specimen belongs to a study of beta chain features in type 1 diabetes. General study points: In every one of the four CD4+ subsets, TCRB CDR3s were moderately but significantly shorter in Type 1 diabetes patients. A potential influence of HLA type upon TCRB rearrangement remained unresolved herein.

The origin of this receptor is a middle-aged woman with type 1 diabetes. Sequenced: naive CD4+ T cells from blood. The chain recombines TRBV7-2 with TRBJ2-5; 11 nucleotides line up with TRBD2. The CDR3 DNA sequence: TGTGCCAGCAGCTTTAATAGCGGGGGGGAAGAGACCCAGTACTTC. This encodes CASSFNSGGEETQYF.